The 15 T cell receptor beta chains given below trace back to one sample, sequenced in a study of T cell repertoires in ileal Crohn's disease (dated by TCRdb to about 2019). The time point label on this specimen signifies: neoterminal ileum biopsy at postoperative endoscopy, about 6 months after surgery. The library was generated by the immunoSEQ multiplex PCR assay. The table was pulled from immuneACCESS by TCRdb, which kept in-frame rearrangements only. Such tables lose some clones; where checked, under half of the loss comes from unresolved V genes, and the rest has no known cause. This sample gives nearly 7,500 clones in total; roughly 72% of them show up just once. The ten largest clones take up around 6.8% of the sample. Specimen: ileal tissue. The receptor set was obtained from an adult with Crohn's disease.

The chain is built from TRBV7-9 and TRBJ1-6; no reliable D call. This CDR3 has 14 amino acids. V was trimmed by 5 bases and J by 0 bases, leaving 5 bases between them. The germline gives CDR1 SEHNR, CDR2 FQNEAQ (reference sequence). In nucleotides, the CDR3 is TGTGCCAGCAGCCTCAGCTCCTATAATTCACCCCTCCACTTT. Encoded protein: CASSLSSYNSPLHF. Drawing the rest from reference TRBV7-9 and TRBJ1-6, the complete variable domain is DTGVSQNPRHKITKRGQNVTFRCDPISEHNRLYWYRQTLGQGPEFLTYFQNEAQLEKSRLLSDRFSAERPKGSFSTLEIQRTEQGDSAMYLCASSLSSYNSPLHFGNGTRLTVT.

J is TRBJ2-3 and V is TRBV5-1, with TRBD1 as a possible D gene (8 bases). There are 19 residues in the CDR3. Germline V gives CDR1 SGHRS, CDR2 YFSETQ. V lost 2 bases and J 2 bases, leaving 24 bases between the germline ends. This CDR3 reads CASSLRDRGSRGTTDTQYF. The DNA of the CDR3 is TGCGCCAGCAGCTTAAGAGACAGGGGATCGCGGGGGACCACAGATACGCAGTATTTT.

The chain joins TRBV6-1 to TRBJ1-2; D is undetermined. This CDR3 region has 13 residues. V was pared by 3 bases and J by 2 bases, with 7 bases between. CDR1 and CDR2 from the germline V gene are MNHNS and SASEGT. The CDR3 coding sequence is TGTGCCAGCAGTGATCAACAGAACTATGGCTACACCTTC. This encodes CASSDQQNYGYTF.

V and J are TRBV7-9 and TRBJ2-7; the match to TRBD2 covers 8 bases. CDR1 and CDR2 from the germline V gene are SEHNR and FQNEAQ (reference sequence). CDR3 length equals 17 residues. Trimming took 3 bases from V and 0 from J; bases not matched to a gene: 10. DNA of the CDR3: TGTGCCAGCAGCTTCGAGGTTGGCGGACTAGCCTCCTACGAGCAGTACTTC. Its translation is CASSFEVGGLASYEQYF.

The rearrangement links TRBV7-9 to TRBJ1-3; 8 nucleotides line up with TRBD1. The germline CDR1 and CDR2 sequences are SEHNR and FQNEAQ (reference sequence). The CDR3 has 15 residues. V lost 5 bases and J lost 6; bases outside the gene matches: 9. The CDR3 loop reads CASSQLGTGSNTIYF. CDR3 bases: TGTGCCAGCAGCCAACTCGGGACAGGATCAAACACCATATATTTT.

The chain links TRBV5-4 to TRBJ2-5, with 9 bases aligning to TRBD2. Unmatched junction bases numbered 4, after V lost 1 base and J lost 3 bases. CDR3 size: 15 residues. Germline loops: CDR1 SGHNT, CDR2 YYREEE (reference sequence). CDR3 bases: TGTGCCAGCAGCTTGAAGGCGGGGGGGGAAGAGACCCAGTACTTC. Protein: CASSLKAGGEETQYF.

The rearrangement links TRBV18 to TRBJ2-6; the D gene is possibly TRBD1 (6 bases). Germline V gene sequence: CDR1 KGHSH, CDR2 LQKENI. This CDR3 contains 18 residues. Trimming shortened V by 3 bases and J by 0 bases, and 15 bases separated the two germline ends. CDR3 sequence reads: CASSPGHGKHSGANVLTF. The CDR3 coding sequence is TGTGCCAGCTCACCGGGACACGGAAAACACTCTGGGGCCAACGTCCTGACTTTC.

The CDR3 DNA sequence: TGTGCCAGCAGTGGGGACTTCCGTTATGAGCAGTTCTTC. Translated: CASSGDFRYEQFF. The genes are TRBV28 and TRBJ2-1, with a tentative D call TRBD2 (6 bases). This CDR3 is 13 amino acids long. Germline CDR1 reads MDHEN; CDR2 reads SYDVKM. The V and J ends lost 5 bases and 8 bases respectively, with 13 bases between them.

This rearrangement joins TRBV2 to TRBJ2-1; D not certain. This CDR3 region has 12 residues. V lost 4 bases and J 8 bases, leaving 9 bases between the germline ends. CDR1 and CDR2 (germline): SNHLY, FYNNEI. DNA for the CDR3: TGTGCCAGCAGTGCTACGGCGGATGAGCAGTTCTTC. Its translation: CASSATADEQFF.

V is TRBV10-3 and J is TRBJ1-1; 8 bases are a match to TRBD1. In germline, CDR1 is ENHRY, CDR2 SYGVKD. The CDR3 spans 16 residues. Losses at the gene ends were 4 bases for V and 1 base for J; bases not matched to a gene: 8. CDR3 DNA: TGTGCCATCAGTGCGCGGGACAGGCCGGCGAACACTGAAGCTTTCTTT. This gives the protein CAISARDRPANTEAFF.

The chain uses TRBV2 and TRBJ1-2; a weak D match, TRBD1 (5 bases). The length of the CDR3 is 14 residues. CDR1 and CDR2 (germline): SNHLY, FYNNEI. V lost 2 bases, J lost 4 bases, and 11 bases lay in between. The CDR3 loop reads CASSEQGSAYGYTF. The DNA for the CDR3 is TGTGCCAGCAGTGAACAGGGCAGCGCCTATGGCTACACCTTC.

This sequence joins TRBV4-1 and TRBJ2-1; D possibly corresponds to TRBD2 (6 bases). V gave up 4 bases and J gave up 8 bases, with 24 bases separating them. The CDR3 contains 17 residues. Germline CDR1 MGHRA, CDR2 YSYEKL. Here the CDR3 reads CASSPPTTWRGKDEQFF. CDR3 nucleotides: TGCGCCAGCAGCCCCCCAACAACATGGAGGGGAAAGGATGAGCAGTTCTTC.

This sequence joins TRBV6-5 and TRBJ1-2; possible D gene TRBD1, 6 bases. Trimming removed 6 bases from V and 7 bases from J, with 21 bases in between. CDR1 is MNHEY and CDR2 is SVGAGI in the germline V gene. The CDR3 runs 15 residues. CDR3 bases: TGTGCCAGCAGCATATACTCTGACAGGCAGGGTGGCTACACCTTC. It encodes CASSIYSDRQGGYTF.

The gene calls are TRBV7-2 and TRBJ1-2; D possibly corresponds to TRBD1 (6 bases). Germline CDR1 is SGHTA and CDR2 is FQGNSA. The CDR3 contains 16 residues. V lost 2 bases to trimming and J lost 0 bases, with 13 bases between them. The CDR3: CASSLSPGQTNYGYTF. The CDR3, as DNA: TGTGCCAGCAGCTTAAGCCCGGGACAAACTAACTATGGCTACACCTTC.

This chain links TRBV29-1 with TRBJ2-3; 8 positions agree with TRBD2. This CDR3 has 12 amino acids. CDR1 SQVTM and CDR2 ANQGSEA come from the germline V gene. With 6 bases clipped from V and 3 bases from J, the junction kept 2 bases outside the gene matches. The CDR3 is CSVRGETDTQYF. The CDR3 DNA reads TGCAGCGTGCGGGGGGAGACAGATACGCAGTATTTT.